Each of the 25 T cell receptor beta chains below was sequenced from the same sample in a study of early T cells in non-severe SARS-CoV-2 infection. In TCRdb, the 5' RACE reads were re-called with MiXCR into one record per CDR3 protein. This repertoire shows about 52,000 distinct CDR3 sequences, more than 9% found once; its top ten account for roughly 10%. The sample taken for sequencing was whole blood. These receptors originate from an adult who was a healthcare worker with PCR-confirmed SARS-CoV-2 infection or an uninfected control (not recorded which).

This clonotype came up a few times. The chain couples TRBV29-1 to TRBJ1-1, with D possibly TRBD1 on 5 matching bases. Trimming cost V 7 bases and J 4 bases, with 19 bases left between them. The CDR3 consists of 14 residues. Germline values: CDR1 SQVTM, CDR2 ANQGSEA. This CDR3 reads CSASSNGGGTEAFF. CDR3 coding DNA: TGCAGCGCCAGTTCAAACGGGGGAGGCACTGAAGCTTTCTTT.

This clonotype was found a few times. The gene calls are TRBV5-1 and TRBJ2-3; tentatively, D is TRBD1 or TRBD2 (6 bases each). The V end lost 0 bases, the J end lost 3 bases, and 14 bases lay between the germline ends. The CDR3 runs 16 residues. Per germline, CDR1 SGHRS and CDR2 YFSETQ. This chain's CDR3 is CASSLAEGGRTDTQYF. The CDR3 region has the DNA TGCGCCAGCAGCTTGGCGGAGGGGGGCCGAACAGATACGCAGTATTTT.

In this sample, this clonotype turned up a few times. The J gene is TRBJ2-2, the V gene TRBV15, with D perhaps TRBD2 (6 bases). The CDR3 is 13 amino acids. Trimming took 6 bases from V and 7 from J, leaving 12 bases between them. Per germline, CDR1 LNHNV and CDR2 YYDKDF (reference sequence). The CDR3 DNA is TGTGCCACCAGGGGGGGAGGCTTCGGGGAGCTGTTTTTT. Residues: CATRGGGFGELFF.

This clonotype was seen more than once but under ten times. The chain uses TRBV7-9 and TRBJ1-1, with D possibly TRBD1 on 5 matching bases. The CDR3 spans 11 residues. Germline CDR1 reads SEHNR; CDR2 reads FQNEAQ (reference sequence). V was trimmed by 3 bases and J by 7 bases, leaving 6 bases between them. The CDR3 is CASSFTGEAFF. CDR3 sequence (DNA): TGTGCCAGCAGCTTCACAGGTGAAGCTTTCTTT.

The sample holds many counts of this clonotype. The genes are TRBV20-1 and TRBJ2-7, with TRBD1 identical over 9 bases. CDR3 length: 14 residues. Losses at the gene ends were 4 bases for V and 4 bases for J; bases not matched to a gene: 8. Germline CDR1 DFQATT, CDR2 SNEGSKA (reference sequence). The DNA of the CDR3 is TGCAGTGCTAATTCCCCGGACAGGGGTTACGAGCAGTACTTC. This sequence encodes CSANSPDRGYEQYF.

This clonotype was seen ten or more times. This rearrangement joins TRBV4-1 to TRBJ2-4; no reliable D call. The germline V and J ends were trimmed by 0 bases and 0 bases, with 9 bases remaining between them. CDR1 MGHRA and CDR2 YSYEKL come from the germline V gene. The CDR3 extends over 16 amino acids. Here the CDR3 DNA reads TGCGCCAGCAGCCAAGATCGGGTCCTAGCCAAAAACATTCAGTACTTC. This gives the protein CASSQDRVLAKNIQYF.

This clonotype was detected ten times or more. This chain links TRBV10-3 with TRBJ1-1; D gene ambiguous. This CDR3 is 15 amino acids long. Germline CDR1 reads ENHRY; CDR2 reads SYGVKD. V shed 0 bases and J shed 4 bases, with 12 bases lying between them. The CDR3 is CAISESLGSGTEAFF. The DNA for the CDR3 is TGTGCCATCAGTGAGTCTCTGGGGTCGGGCACTGAAGCTTTCTTT.

This sequence joins TRBV27 and TRBJ2-3; 11 bases are shared with TRBD1. The length of the CDR3 is 16 residues. V was pared by 5 bases and J by 0 bases, with 4 bases of the junction left unmatched. Germline V gene lookup returns CDR1 MNHEY and CDR2 SMNVEV (reference sequence). CDR3 amino acids: CASSQRTGGSTDTQYF. CDR3 DNA sequence: TGTGCCAGCAGTCAGCGGACAGGGGGCAGCACAGATACGCAGTATTTT.

V and J are TRBV6-4 and TRBJ2-3; TRBD1 matches at 10 bases. The CDR3 has 15 amino acids. Per germline, CDR1 MRHNA and CDR2 SNTAGT. The V segment lost 0 bases and the J segment 4 bases; nucleotides outside the gene matches: 1. The CDR3 reads CASSDSTGGADTQYF. DNA for the CDR3: TGTGCCAGCAGTGACTCGACAGGGGGCGCAGATACGCAGTATTTT.

On this clonotype itself: With a much larger clone just one base away, this may be a read error. The chain has TRBV4-2 and TRBJ2-3; the D gene is possibly TRBD1 (5 bases). CDR3 length: 16 amino acids. The germline CDR1 and CDR2 sequences are LGHNA and YNFKEQ. In DNA form, the CDR3 reads TGTACCAGCAGCCAAGAAGGGAAGGGGAGCACAGATACGCAGTATTTT. This gives the protein CTSSQEGKGSTDTQYF.

V usage is TRBV5-5 and J usage is TRBJ1-3; perhaps TRBD1 as D (5 bases). V lost 0 bases and J 7 bases, leaving 11 bases between the germline ends. This CDR3 is built from 14 residues. From germline, CDR1 is SGHKS and CDR2 YYEKEE (reference sequence). For the CDR3, the DNA is TGTGCCAGCAGCTTGGCAGGGAAGAGGAACACCATATATTTT. This codes for CASSLAGKRNTIYF.

This clonotype was observed many times. This chain links TRBV9 with TRBJ2-3, with TRBD2 matching over 7 bases. CDR1 SGDLS and CDR2 YYNGEE come from the germline V gene. The CDR3 contains 15 residues. Unmatched junction bases numbered 10, after V lost 5 bases and J lost 4 bases. In DNA, the CDR3 is TGTGCCAGCAGACATGACAGCGGGAACCCAGATACGCAGTATTTT. This encodes CASRHDSGNPDTQYF.

This CDR3 reads CAISEKGTVSGNTIYF. CDR3 DNA sequence: TGTGCCATCAGTGAGAAGGGTACCGTCTCTGGAAACACCATATATTTT. The chain combines TRBV10-3 with TRBJ1-3; D not resolved. This CDR3 is built from 16 residues. CDR1 is ENHRY, CDR2 SYGVKD, per germline. The V and J ends lost 2 bases and 0 bases respectively, with 11 bases between them.

This clonotype was seen a few times. CDR3 coding DNA: TGTGCCAGCAGCTTGACGGGACAGGGCCTAAATGAGCAGTTCTTC. Translated, it gives CASSLTGQGLNEQFF. This rearrangement joins TRBV5-4 to TRBJ2-1; the match to TRBD1 covers 9 bases. CDR1 and CDR2 from the germline V gene are SGHNT and YYREEE (reference sequence). CDR3 length: 15 residues. V shed 1 base and J 7 bases; nucleotides not matched to a gene: 6.

V is TRBV12-3 or TRBV12-4 and J is TRBJ1-1, with D hard to call. This CDR3 has 13 residues. V was cut by 2 bases and J by 1 base, with 5 bases left in between. The CDR3 loop reads CASSLYGNTEAFF. The DNA for the CDR3 is TGTGCCAGCAGTTTATACGGGAACACTGAAGCTTTCTTT.

In its sample, this clonotype was seen a few times. The rearrangement links TRBV5-1 to TRBJ2-2, with 7 bases that match TRBD1. V was clipped by 4 bases and J by 4 bases; unmatched bases: 10. Germline V gives CDR1 SGHRS, CDR2 YFSETQ. The CDR3 sequence is 16 residues long. DNA of the CDR3: TGCGCCAGCAGCCCCAGGGAAGGGGGCTCCACCGGGGAGCTGTTTTTT. Protein: CASSPREGGSTGELFF.

This chain connects TRBV4-1 to TRBJ1-6; 7 bases agree with TRBD1. Per the germline V gene, CDR1 is MGHRA and CDR2 is YSYEKL. V lost 0 bases and J lost 7; bases outside the gene matches: 6. There are 16 residues in the CDR3. CDR3 region: CASSQDSGRGNSPLHF. The CDR3 DNA reads TGCGCCAGCAGCCAAGATTCTGGCAGGGGGAATTCACCCCTCCACTTT.

This clonotype was counted ten times or more. The rearrangement links TRBV11-2 to TRBJ2-1; tentatively, D is TRBD1 (5 bases). Trimming shortened V by 1 base and J by 2 bases, and 9 bases separated the two germline ends. Germline V gives CDR1 SGHAT, CDR2 FQNNGV. The CDR3 length is 15 residues. CDR3: CASSLAGLAYNEQFF. The CDR3, as DNA: TGTGCCAGCAGCTTAGCAGGGTTGGCCTACAATGAGCAGTTCTTC.

For this clonotype: Being one base from a much bigger clone, this may be a read error. The V call is TRBV5-1, the J call TRBJ2-1; TRBD1 aligns across 7 bases. Germline V gives CDR1 SGHRS, CDR2 YFSETQ. This CDR3 spans 14 amino acids. The CDR3 spells CASSVGGAGNGQFF. The CDR3 region has the DNA TGCGCCAGCAGTGTAGGGGGCGCAGGCAATGGGCAGTTCTTC. The whole variable domain, remainder taken from reference TRBV5-1 and TRBJ2-1, is KAGVTQTPRYLIKTRGQQVTLSCSPISGHRSVSWYQQTPGQGLQFLFEYFSETQRNKGNFPGRFSGRQFSNSRSEMNVSTLELGDSALYLCASSVGGAGNGQFFGPGTRLTVL.

A few counts support this clonotype. The CDR3 is CASSLVGGMGYEQYF. DNA for the CDR3: TGTGCCAGCAGCTTAGTCGGCGGGATGGGGTACGAGCAGTACTTC. The chain couples TRBV11-3 to TRBJ2-7; TRBD2 might be the D (6 bases). V was cut by 1 base and J by 4 bases, with 14 bases left in between. There are 15 residues in the CDR3. Per the germline V gene, CDR1 is SGHNT and CDR2 is YENEEA.

The chain employs TRBV18 and TRBJ1-1; 7 nucleotides align to TRBD1. The CDR3 runs to 14 residues. Trimming at V came to 3 bases and at J to 1 base, leaving 2 bases not matched to a gene. The germline V gene has CDR1 KGHSH and CDR2 LQKENI. The CDR3 nucleotides are TGTGCCAGCTCACCGGGACAGACGAACACTGAAGCTTTCTTT. Translated: CASSPGQTNTEAFF.

This clonotype was seen only a few times. CDR3: CASSGSGYNTDTQYF. The CDR3 DNA sequence: TGCGCCAGCAGCGGGAGCGGATATAACACAGATACGCAGTATTTT. The V gene is TRBV5-1, the J gene TRBJ2-3; TRBD2 might be the D (5 bases). Looked up from germline, CDR1 is SGHRS and CDR2 is YFSETQ. CDR3 length equals 15 residues. The V end was cut by 4 bases, the J end by 2 bases, with 14 bases between.

CDR3 DNA sequence: TGTGCCAGCAGCTTAAGAGGGGGCTCCTACAATGAGCAGTTCTTC. Translating it yields CASSLRGGSYNEQFF. The chain carries TRBV7-3 and TRBJ2-1, with D possibly TRBD1 on 6 matching bases. Trimming left V 1 base short and J 0 bases short, with 7 bases between. Germline CDR1 is SGHTA and CDR2 is FQGTGA. This CDR3 contains 15 residues. The full variable domain, with the rest looked up from reference TRBV7-3 and TRBJ2-1, is GAGVSQTPSNKVTEKGKYVELRCDPISGHTALYWYRQSLGQGPEFLIYFQGTGAADDSGLPNDRFFAVRPEGSVSTLKIQRTERGDSAVYLCASSLRGGSYNEQFFGPGTRLTVL.

This clonotype came up many times. The chain recombines TRBV29-1 with TRBJ2-1, with D tentatively TRBD1 or TRBD2 (6 bases each). The germline V gene encodes CDR1 SQVTM and CDR2 ANQGSEA. The CDR3 sequence is 10 residues long. Trimming cost V 7 bases and J 9 bases, with 10 bases left between them. The CDR3 region is CSAGAFEQFF. The CDR3 bases are TGCAGCGCGGGGGCGTTTGAGCAGTTCTTC.

This clonotype was recorded many times. The chain joins TRBV5-4 to TRBJ2-2; 14 bases fit TRBD2. The ends lost 3 bases at V and 0 bases at J; junction bases unmatched: 4. The CDR3 is 18 amino acids. The germline V gene encodes CDR1 SGHNT and CDR2 YYREEE (reference sequence). This CDR3 is CASSSWTSGGPNTGELFF. The CDR3 DNA reads as TGTGCCAGCAGCTCCTGGACTAGCGGGGGGCCGAACACCGGGGAGCTGTTTTTT. The entire variable domain, with the rest obtained from reference TRBV5-4 and TRBJ2-2, is as follows: ETGVTQSPTHLIKTRGQQVTLRCSSQSGHNTVSWYQQALGQGPQFIFQYYREEENGRGNFPPRFSGLQFPNYSSELNVNALELDDSALYLCASSSWTSGGPNTGELFFGEGSRLTVL.